The clone carrying this TCR beta chain was detected a few times. Described time point: blood at routine non-recurrence follow-up after resection. Tumor, nontumor lung or frozen PBMC supplied whole RNA that was sequenced unsorted. The sample belongs to a study of spatial heterogeneity in lung cancer. On the study more broadly: After resection, follow-up PBMC samples were sequenced when available, at a median of roughly two years later. Raw sequencing reads included, on average, more than 9.5 appearances of each unique TCR and UMI combination.

The CDR3 contains 14 residues. Germline V gene data show CDR1 as SGHTA and CDR2 as FQGTGA. Deletions cut 3 bases from V and 6 bases from J, with 14 bases between. TCRdb re-analysed the 5' RACE reads in MiXCR, keeping a single row per CDR3 protein. The sample holds about 94,000 distinct CDR3 sequences, roughly 19% seen once. The sequencing used PBMCs, collected at follow-up. The sequence came from a male donor with early-stage non-small cell lung cancer. This chain uses TRBV7-3 with TRBJ2-5; D not resolved. Written as DNA, the CDR3 is TGTGCCAGCAGCTTGGGCCCCTCATCGAAGACCCAGTACTTC. Residues: CASSLGPSSKTQYF. The variable domain in full, with the rest retrieved from reference TRBV7-3 and TRBJ2-5, is GAGVSQTPSNKVTEKGKYVELRCDPISGHTALYWYRQSLGQGPEFLIYFQGTGAADDSGLPNDRFFAVRPEGSVSTLKIQRTERGDSAVYLCASSLGPSSKTQYFGPGTRLLVL.